This T cell receptor beta chain is drawn from a study of technical replicates of blood from a handful of donors. The ends were cut back, 4 bases at V and 5 bases at J, with 11 bases in the middle. This CDR3 comprises 13 residues. In germline, CDR1 is ENHRY, CDR2 SYGVKD. Using immunoSEQ multiplex PCR, the repertoire was profiled, and TCRdb retains in-frame clones only, with some absent. The sample shows roughly 60,000 clones, 80% to 95% of them seen only once. The rearrangement uses TRBV10-3 and TRBJ2-5; weak D call: TRBD2 (6 bases). Sequencing input: PBMCs. The sequence derives from a human donor in good health. Some clones in this sample may be carry-over from other donors' samples. The CDR3 DNA sequence: TGTGCCATCAGTGGCGGGGAAAGGGAGACCCAGTACTTC. Protein: CAISGGERETQYF.